This entry features one T cell receptor (beta chain) sequence. This record comes from a study of blood T cell repertoires in COVID-19. Libraries were prepared by immunoSEQ multiplex PCR; TCRdb keeps only in-frame clonotypes and omits some of them. The data show fewer than 30,000 clones, over 70% seen once. The sequence came from a man aged 70-80 years with active COVID-19. The sample consisted of peripheral blood.

DNA for the CDR3: TGCGCCAGCAAGGACGGGGTGACAGGGAATTCACCCCTCCACTTT. This translates into CASKDGVTGNSPLHF. The rearrangement uses TRBV5-1 and TRBJ1-6, with 7 bases fitting TRBD1. The ends lost 6 bases at V and 7 bases at J; junction bases unmatched: 10. The CDR3 covers 15 residues. The germline V gene has CDR1 SGHRS and CDR2 YFSETQ.